These 20 T cell receptor beta chains were all obtained from the same sample, sequenced in a study of cytomegalovirus exposure and HLA in healthy donors. The PCR employed 60 Vbeta primers together with 13 Jbeta primers. Assay used: immunoSEQ multiplex PCR; TCRdb lists only in-frame clones, some missing. This table holds more than 130,000 clones, 60% to 85% found once. Material for sequencing was PBMCs. These receptors all stem from a male donor in good health and CMV-seronegative.

The table lists this clone with a few counts. This rearrangement joins TRBV6-6 to TRBJ1-6; no clear D gene. The CDR3 length is 14 residues. Trimming cost V 2 bases and J 10 bases, with 12 bases left between them. CDR1 and CDR2 (germline): MNHNY, SVGAGI (reference sequence). In nucleotides, the CDR3 is TGTGCCAGCAGTTACGGGGAGATTAGCTCACCCCTCCACTTT. Translation: CASSYGEISSPLHF.

This clone was observed a few times. The DNA of the CDR3 is TGTGCCAGTAGTAGCAACCAGGATTTGAACACTGAAGCTTTCTTT. The encoded protein is CASSSNQDLNTEAFF. The chain links TRBV19 to TRBJ1-1; D uncertain. This CDR3 contains 15 residues. Trimming took off 4 bases at V and 0 bases at J, with 12 bases between the two ends. Germline V gene data show CDR1 as LNHDA and CDR2 as SQIVND (reference sequence).

The gene calls are TRBV9 and TRBJ2-1; 7 nucleotides line up with TRBD2. The CDR3 sequence is 15 residues long. Trimming cost V 0 bases and J 8 bases; bases outside gene matches: 8. Germline assignment: CDR1 SGDLS and CDR2 YYNGEE. CDR3 nucleotide sequence: TGTGCCAGCAGCGTAGTCGGGAGGTCGCGGGATGAGCAGTTCTTC. This translates into CASSVVGRSRDEQFF.

The chain uses TRBV2 and TRBJ1-1, with D possibly being TRBD1 (5 bases). Trimming shortened V by 10 bases and J by 0 bases, and 21 bases separated the two germline ends. CDR1 is SNHLY, CDR2 FYNNEI, per germline. The CDR3 is 16 amino acids. The CDR3 region has the DNA TGTGCCACCACGTACGATGGGACTCTATTGAACACTGAAGCTTTCTTT. This codes for CATTYDGTLLNTEAFF.

The chain carries TRBV27 and TRBJ1-1; TRBD1 aligns across 7 bases. With 6 bases clipped from V and 1 base from J, the junction kept 5 bases outside the gene matches. Germline V CDR1 and CDR2: MNHEY, SMNVEV (reference sequence). The CDR3 is 14 residues long. The DNA of the CDR3 is TGTGCCAGCAGCACGGGACAGAAGAACACTGAAGCTTTCTTT. Its translation: CASSTGQKNTEAFF.

The chain uses TRBV9 and TRBJ2-6; 8 positions agree with TRBD1. Trimming at V came to 6 bases and at J to 0 bases, leaving 8 bases not matched to a gene. Germline-derived CDR1 and CDR2 are SGDLS and YYNGEE. This CDR3 has 17 residues. CDR3 DNA sequence: TGTGCCAGCACCCGACAGGGGACAAACTCTGGGGCCAACGTCCTGACTTTC. Translation: CASTRQGTNSGANVLTF.

This clone was picked up one time. J is TRBJ1-4 and V is TRBV4-1; 9 bases map to TRBD1. V lost 5 bases to trimming and J lost 7 bases; unmatched junction nucleotides: 8. This CDR3 is 15 amino acids long. Per the germline V gene, CDR1 is MGHRA and CDR2 is YSYEKL. For the CDR3, the DNA is TGCGCCAGCAGCGGGGCCGGGACAGGGAGTGAAAAACTGTTTTTT. It encodes CASSGAGTGSEKLFF.

V usage is TRBV27 and J usage is TRBJ1-5, with 9 positions matching TRBD1. Germline CDR1 and CDR2: MNHEY and SMNVEV (reference sequence). CDR3 length: 16 residues. J lost 8 bases, V lost 6 bases, and 14 bases had no gene match. The CDR3 sequence is CASRLVPGQGSEPQHF. The CDR3 DNA follows: TGTGCCAGCAGATTAGTGCCGGGACAGGGTAGTGAGCCCCAGCATTTT.

This rearrangement joins TRBV19 to TRBJ1-1; D gene uncertain. CDR3 length: 13 residues. CDR1 and CDR2 from the germline V gene are LNHDA and SQIVND (reference sequence). Trimming took 4 bases from V and 11 from J, leaving 17 bases between them. In DNA, the CDR3 is TGTGCCAGTAGTAAAATAGGAGGAGGGTTGGCTTTCTTT. Translation gives CASSKIGGGLAFF. Together with reference TRBV19 and TRBJ1-1, the CDR3 gives the full variable domain: DGGITQSPKYLFRKEGQNVTLSCEQNLNHDAMYWYRQDPGQGLRLIYYSQIVNDFQKGDIAEGYSVSREKKESFPLTVTSAQKNPTAFYLCASSKIGGGLAFFGQGTRLTVV.

This clone was found a few times. The chain uses TRBV5-1 and TRBJ2-1; no reliable D call. This CDR3 contains 15 residues. Germline V gives CDR1 SGHRS, CDR2 YFSETQ. Trimming stripped 5 bases from V and 6 bases from J, with 18 bases between. The CDR3 loop reads CASSTPSWQFNEQFF. The CDR3 DNA reads TGCGCCAGCAGTACTCCTAGTTGGCAGTTCAATGAGCAGTTCTTC.

The chain couples TRBV30 to TRBJ1-1; no reliable D call. The germline V and J ends were trimmed by 0 bases and 10 bases, with 9 bases remaining between them. Germline CDR1 reads GTSNPN; CDR2 reads SVGIG (reference sequence). The CDR3 is 11 residues long. This CDR3 reads CAWSVLRGAFF. CDR3 bases: TGTGCCTGGAGTGTACTTAGAGGAGCTTTCTTT. Drawing the rest from reference TRBV30 and TRBJ1-1, the complete variable domain is SQTIHQWPATLVQPVGSPLSLECTVEGTSNPNLYWYRQAAGRGLQLLFYSVGIGQISSEVPQNLSASRPQDRQFILSSKKLLLSDSGFYLCAWSVLRGAFFGQGTRLTVV.

This clone was observed once. The V gene is TRBV5-1, the J gene TRBJ1-4, with D hard to call. The germline V gene encodes CDR1 SGHRS and CDR2 YFSETQ. CDR3 size: 17 residues. Between the trimmed V and J ends, which lost 2 bases and 0 bases, there was a span of 14 bases. CDR3 amino acids: CASSFGLRPATNEKLFF. The CDR3 DNA is TGCGCCAGCAGCTTCGGACTACGTCCTGCAACTAATGAAAAACTGTTTTTT.

V usage is TRBV4-1 and J usage is TRBJ1-1, with D uncertain. CDR3 length equals 17 residues. Trimming stripped 0 bases from V and 0 bases from J, with 14 bases between. CDR1 and CDR2 (germline): MGHRA, YSYEKL. The CDR3 region has the DNA TGCGCCAGCAGCCAAGAATCGGCCCTCGGGATGAACACTGAAGCTTTCTTT. Protein sequence: CASSQESALGMNTEAFF.

V and J are TRBV27 and TRBJ2-3, with D tentatively TRBD2 (5 bases). Germline V lookup: CDR1 MNHEY, CDR2 SMNVEV (reference sequence). Trimming removed 6 bases from V and 5 bases from J, with 21 bases in between. CDR3 size: 16 residues. The chain's CDR3 is CASSSPSREGKDTQYF. CDR3 nucleotide sequence: TGTGCCAGCAGCTCGCCTAGCCGAGAGGGTAAAGATACGCAGTATTTT.

J is TRBJ2-7 and V is TRBV7-6; TRBD2 matches at 7 bases. J lost 2 bases, V lost 4 bases, and 14 bases had no gene match. Per germline, CDR1 SGHVS and CDR2 FNYEAQ. This CDR3 region has 17 residues. The CDR3 here is CASSSNPSSGLTYEQYF. The CDR3 DNA follows: TGTGCCAGCAGCTCCAATCCCTCTAGCGGCCTCACCTACGAGCAGTACTTC. Filled out from reference TRBV7-6 and TRBJ2-7, the complete variable domain reads GAGVSQSPRYKVTKRGQDVALRCDPISGHVSLYWYRQALGQGPEFLTYFNYEAQQDKSGLPNDRFSAERPEGSISTLTIQRTEQRDSAMYRCASSSNPSSGLTYEQYFGPGTRLTVT.

J is TRBJ2-1 and V is TRBV4-2; TRBD1 matches at 7 bases. In germline, CDR1 is LGHNA, CDR2 YNFKEQ. There are 17 residues in the CDR3. The ends lost 1 base at V and 3 bases at J; junction bases unmatched: 9. In DNA, the CDR3 is TGTGCCAGCAGCCAAGGGAGACAGGGCCTCAACTACAATGAGCAGTTCTTC. Translated: CASSQGRQGLNYNEQFF.

This chain joins TRBV9 and TRBJ1-6; D possibly corresponds to TRBD1 (6 bases). This CDR3 spans 17 amino acids. Trimming removed 3 bases at V and 7 bases at J, with 20 bases between. The germline gives CDR1 SGDLS, CDR2 YYNGEE. CDR3 in amino acids: CASSATTTGLLNSPLHF. The DNA of the CDR3 is TGTGCCAGCAGCGCCACAACGACAGGCCTCCTCAATTCACCCCTCCACTTT.

V usage is TRBV2 and J usage is TRBJ1-6, with TRBD1 matching 8 bases. The junction had 12 bases not matched to a gene; V was cut back by 4 bases and J by 10 bases. Germline values: CDR1 SNHLY, CDR2 FYNNEI. CDR3 size: 16 residues. This CDR3 reads CASSAFPGGSGSPLHF. CDR3 nucleotide sequence: TGTGCCAGCAGTGCTTTTCCAGGGGGCTCCGGGTCACCCCTCCACTTT.

This clone showed up just a few times. This chain joins TRBV4-1 and TRBJ1-4; D not resolved. V was clipped by 0 bases and J by 0 bases, with 14 bases between them. The CDR3 has 18 amino acids. Germline CDR1 MGHRA, CDR2 YSYEKL. CDR3 region: CASSQEFIGSATNEKLFF. CDR3 nucleotides: TGCGCCAGCAGCCAAGAATTTATAGGCAGCGCAACTAATGAAAAACTGTTTTTT.

The gene calls are TRBV6-5 and TRBJ2-5; a weak D match, TRBD1 (6 bases). Germline CDR1 reads MNHEY; CDR2 reads SVGAGI. V was clipped by 0 bases and J by 1 base, with 9 bases between them. CDR3 length: 15 residues. Here the CDR3 DNA reads TGTGCCAGCAGTTACTCGGGGGCAGTCCAAGAGACCCAGTACTTC. Translating gives CASSYSGAVQETQYF.